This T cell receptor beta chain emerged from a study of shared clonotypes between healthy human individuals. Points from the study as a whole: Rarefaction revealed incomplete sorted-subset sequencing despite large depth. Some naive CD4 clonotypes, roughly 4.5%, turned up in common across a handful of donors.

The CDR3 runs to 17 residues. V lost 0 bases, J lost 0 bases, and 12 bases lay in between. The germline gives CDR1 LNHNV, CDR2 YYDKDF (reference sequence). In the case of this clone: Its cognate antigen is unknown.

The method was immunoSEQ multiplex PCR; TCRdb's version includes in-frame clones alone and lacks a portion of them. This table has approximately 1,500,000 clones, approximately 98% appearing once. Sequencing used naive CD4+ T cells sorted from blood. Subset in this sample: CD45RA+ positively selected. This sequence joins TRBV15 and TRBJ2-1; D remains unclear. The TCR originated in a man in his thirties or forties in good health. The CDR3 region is CATSRDDWASSYNEQFF. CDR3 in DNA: TGTGCCACCAGCAGAGATGATTGGGCGAGCTCCTACAATGAGCAGTTCTTC.